This T cell receptor beta chain appears in the sequencing data of a study of cytomegalovirus exposure and HLA in healthy donors. Germline CDR1 reads MNHEY; CDR2 reads SMNVEV (reference sequence). Trimming took off 8 bases at V and 1 base at J, with 9 bases between the two ends. The CDR3 is made up of 12 amino acids. Notes on this clone: Its specificity is unknown.

Overall study findings and caveats: Earlier findings revealed that most TCR beta V segments proved productive either about 87% or about 30% of the time.

PCR used 60 Vbeta primers and 13 Jbeta primers. Sequencing was performed with immunoSEQ multiplex PCR; in TCRdb, only in-frame clones are kept and a portion is missing. This sample has more than 90,000 clones, with around 68% found just once. The chain carries TRBV27 and TRBJ2-7, with unresolved D. This clonotype originated in a woman aged 45-59 years in good health and CMV-seropositive. Sequencing input: PBMCs. The CDR3 sequence is CASRDTSYEQYF. In DNA form, the CDR3 reads TGTGCCAGCCGAGACACATCCTACGAGCAGTACTTC.